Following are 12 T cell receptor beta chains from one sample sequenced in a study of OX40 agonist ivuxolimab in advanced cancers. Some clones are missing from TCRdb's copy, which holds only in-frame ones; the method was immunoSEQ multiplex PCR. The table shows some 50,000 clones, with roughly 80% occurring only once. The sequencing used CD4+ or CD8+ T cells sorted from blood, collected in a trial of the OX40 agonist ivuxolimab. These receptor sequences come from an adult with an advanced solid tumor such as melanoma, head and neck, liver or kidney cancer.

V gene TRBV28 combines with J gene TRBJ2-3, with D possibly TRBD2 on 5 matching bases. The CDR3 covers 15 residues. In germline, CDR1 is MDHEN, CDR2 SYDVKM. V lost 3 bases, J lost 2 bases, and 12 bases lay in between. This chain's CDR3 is CASSFRAGTTDTQYF. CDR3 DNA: TGTGCCAGCAGTTTTCGGGCGGGTACCACAGATACGCAGTATTTT.

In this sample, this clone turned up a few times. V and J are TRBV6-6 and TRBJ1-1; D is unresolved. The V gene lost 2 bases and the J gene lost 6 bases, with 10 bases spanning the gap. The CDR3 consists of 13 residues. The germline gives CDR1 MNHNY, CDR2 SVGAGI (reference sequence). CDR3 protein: CASSYRGSSEAFF. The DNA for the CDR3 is TGTGCCAGCAGTTACCGCGGCTCCTCTGAAGCTTTCTTT.

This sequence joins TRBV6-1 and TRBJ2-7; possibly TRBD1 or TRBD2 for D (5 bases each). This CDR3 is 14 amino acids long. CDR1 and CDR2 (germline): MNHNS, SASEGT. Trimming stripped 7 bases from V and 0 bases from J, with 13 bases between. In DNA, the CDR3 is TGTGCCAGCAAGTTGGGGGAGAGCTCCTACGAGCAGTACTTC. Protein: CASKLGESSYEQYF.

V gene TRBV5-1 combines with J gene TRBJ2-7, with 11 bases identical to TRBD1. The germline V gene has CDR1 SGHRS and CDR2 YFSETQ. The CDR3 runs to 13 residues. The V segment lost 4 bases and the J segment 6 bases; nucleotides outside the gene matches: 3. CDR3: CASSLGQGAEQYF. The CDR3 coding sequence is TGCGCCAGCAGCCTCGGACAGGGGGCCGAGCAGTACTTC.

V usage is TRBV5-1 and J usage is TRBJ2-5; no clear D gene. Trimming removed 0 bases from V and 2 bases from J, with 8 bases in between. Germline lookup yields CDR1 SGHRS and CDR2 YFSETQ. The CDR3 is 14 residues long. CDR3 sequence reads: CASSLDVGQETQYF. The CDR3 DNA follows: TGCGCCAGCAGCTTGGATGTCGGGCAAGAGACCCAGTACTTC.

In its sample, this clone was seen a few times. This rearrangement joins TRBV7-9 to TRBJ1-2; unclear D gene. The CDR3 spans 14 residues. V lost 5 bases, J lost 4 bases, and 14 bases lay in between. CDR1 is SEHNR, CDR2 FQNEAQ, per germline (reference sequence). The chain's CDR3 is CASSKEGRFYGYTF. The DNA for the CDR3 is TGTGCCAGCAGCAAAGAGGGCAGGTTCTATGGCTACACCTTC.

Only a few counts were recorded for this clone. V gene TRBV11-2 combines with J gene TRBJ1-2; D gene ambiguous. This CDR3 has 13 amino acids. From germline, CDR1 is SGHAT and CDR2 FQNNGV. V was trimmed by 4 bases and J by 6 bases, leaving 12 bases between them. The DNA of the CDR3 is TGTGCCAGCAGCTCTACCCCCCGTGATGGCTACACCTTC. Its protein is CASSSTPRDGYTF.

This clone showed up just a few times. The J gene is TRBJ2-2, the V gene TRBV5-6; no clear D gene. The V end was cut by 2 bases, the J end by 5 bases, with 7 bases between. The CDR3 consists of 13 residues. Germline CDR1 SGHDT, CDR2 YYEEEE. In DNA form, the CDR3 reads TGTGCCAGCAGCTTCTCCCCTACCGGGGAGCTGTTTTTT. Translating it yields CASSFSPTGELFF.

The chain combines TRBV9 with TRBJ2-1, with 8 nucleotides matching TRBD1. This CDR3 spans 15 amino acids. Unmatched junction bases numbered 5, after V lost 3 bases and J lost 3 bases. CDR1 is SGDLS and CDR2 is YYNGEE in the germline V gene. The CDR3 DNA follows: TGTGCCAGCAGCGAAAAAGGACAGGGCTACAATGAGCAGTTCTTC. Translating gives CASSEKGQGYNEQFF.

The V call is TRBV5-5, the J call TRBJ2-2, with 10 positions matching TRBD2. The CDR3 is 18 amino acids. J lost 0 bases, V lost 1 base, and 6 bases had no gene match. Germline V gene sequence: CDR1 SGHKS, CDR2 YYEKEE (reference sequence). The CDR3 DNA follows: TGTGCCAGCAGCTTGCTTAGCGGGAGGTACGCGAACACCGGGGAGCTGTTTTTT. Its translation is CASSLLSGRYANTGELFF. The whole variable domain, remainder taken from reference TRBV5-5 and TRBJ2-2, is DAGVTQSPTHLIKTRGQQVTLRCSPISGHKSVSWYQQVLGQGPQFIFQYYEKEERGRGNFPDRFSARQFPNYSSELNVNALLLGDSALYLCASSLLSGRYANTGELFFGEGSRLTVL.

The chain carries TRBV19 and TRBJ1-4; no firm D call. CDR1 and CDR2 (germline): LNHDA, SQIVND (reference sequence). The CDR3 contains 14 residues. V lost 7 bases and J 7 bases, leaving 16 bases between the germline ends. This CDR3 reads CASKSWAETEKLFF. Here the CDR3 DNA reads TGTGCCAGTAAGTCCTGGGCAGAGACTGAAAAACTGTTTTTT.

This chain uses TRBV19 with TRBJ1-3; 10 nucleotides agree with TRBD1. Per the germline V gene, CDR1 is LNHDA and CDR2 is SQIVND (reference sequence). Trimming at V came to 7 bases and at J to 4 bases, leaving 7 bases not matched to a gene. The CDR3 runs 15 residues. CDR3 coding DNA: TGTGCCAGTAACGGTGACAGGGGGCTCGGAAACACCATATATTTT. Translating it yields CASNGDRGLGNTIYF. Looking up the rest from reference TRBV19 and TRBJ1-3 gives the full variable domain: DGGITQSPKYLFRKEGQNVTLSCEQNLNHDAMYWYRQDPGQGLRLIYYSQIVNDFQKGDIAEGYSVSREKKESFPLTVTSAQKNPTAFYLCASNGDRGLGNTIYFGEGSWLTVV.